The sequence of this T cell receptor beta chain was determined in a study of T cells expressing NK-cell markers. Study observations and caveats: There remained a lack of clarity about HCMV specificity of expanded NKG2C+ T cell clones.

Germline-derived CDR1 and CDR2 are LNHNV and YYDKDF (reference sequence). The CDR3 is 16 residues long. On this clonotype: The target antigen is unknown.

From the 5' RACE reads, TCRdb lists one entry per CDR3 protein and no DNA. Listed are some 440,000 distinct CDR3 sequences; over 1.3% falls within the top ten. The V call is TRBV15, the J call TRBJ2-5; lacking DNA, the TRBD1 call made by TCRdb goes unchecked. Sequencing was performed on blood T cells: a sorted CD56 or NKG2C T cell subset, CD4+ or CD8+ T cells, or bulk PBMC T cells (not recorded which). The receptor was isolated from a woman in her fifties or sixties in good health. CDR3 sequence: CATSRDPGTDQETQYF.